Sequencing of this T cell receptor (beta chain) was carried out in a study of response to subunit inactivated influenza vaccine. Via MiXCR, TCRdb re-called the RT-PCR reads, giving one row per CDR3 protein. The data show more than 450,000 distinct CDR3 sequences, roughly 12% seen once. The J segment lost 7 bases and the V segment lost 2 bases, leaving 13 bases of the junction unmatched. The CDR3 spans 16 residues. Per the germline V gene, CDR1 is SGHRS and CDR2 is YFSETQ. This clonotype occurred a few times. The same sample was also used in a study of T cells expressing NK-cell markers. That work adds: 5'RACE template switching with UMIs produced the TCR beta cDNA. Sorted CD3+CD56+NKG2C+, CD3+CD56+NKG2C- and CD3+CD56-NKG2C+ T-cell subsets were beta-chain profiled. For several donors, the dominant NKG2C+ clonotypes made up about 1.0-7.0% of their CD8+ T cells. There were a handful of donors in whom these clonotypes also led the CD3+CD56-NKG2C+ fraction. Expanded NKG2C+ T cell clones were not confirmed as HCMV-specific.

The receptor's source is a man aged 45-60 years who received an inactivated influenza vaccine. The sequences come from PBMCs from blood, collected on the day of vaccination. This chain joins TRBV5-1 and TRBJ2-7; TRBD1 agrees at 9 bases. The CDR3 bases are TGCGCCAGCAGCTTCGGCCAAGGACAGGGGCGGGGAGAGCAGTACTTC. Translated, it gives CASSFGQGQGRGEQYF.